The text below deals with one T cell receptor beta chain. Only in-frame clones appear in the TCRdb table, and some are missing; sequencing was by immunoSEQ multiplex PCR. The sample includes some 94,000 clones, approximately 90% seen only once; the top ten take around 1.7%. CDR3 length equals 16 residues. V lost 1 base, J lost 3 bases, and 6 bases stayed unmatched. CDR1 and CDR2 (germline): LGHNA, YSLEER. The data were taken from a study of T cell changes during pregnancy in multiple sclerosis. The receptor was isolated from a female donor in good health, enrolled as a control in a pregnancy study. The rearrangement joins TRBV4-3 to TRBJ2-5; 9 positions agree with TRBD2. Sequenced here: peripheral blood, sampled in the first trimester of pregnancy. CDR3 protein: CASSQVAGGPEETQYF. DNA of the CDR3: TGCGCCAGCAGCCAAGTTGCGGGGGGGCCCGAAGAGACCCAGTACTTC.